One and the same sample provided the 8 T cell receptor beta chains below, sequenced in a study of T cells after yellow fever vaccination. Each CDR3 protein is one row after TCRdb ran MiXCR on the 5' RACE reads. The data show a few hundred thousand distinct CDR3 sequences, with roughly 6.1% seen just once and 15% held by the top ten. Source: PBMCs, taken 5 days after the yellow fever booster vaccination. The receptors originated from a man in his thirties or forties who received the YFV17D yellow fever vaccine.

This clonotype was observed a handful of times. The chain combines TRBV30 with TRBJ1-3; D remains ambiguous. Germline assignment: CDR1 GTSNPN and CDR2 SVGIG (reference sequence). Trimming shortened V by 6 bases and J by 0 bases, and 12 bases separated the two germline ends. CDR3 size: 14 residues. The CDR3: CACQTAGSGNTIYF. CDR3 DNA sequence: TGTGCCTGCCAAACGGCAGGCTCTGGAAACACCATATATTTT.

The rearrangement uses TRBV5-1 and TRBJ2-1, with a possible D match to TRBD2 (6 bases). This CDR3 comprises 16 residues. Germline V gives CDR1 SGHRS, CDR2 YFSETQ. V was shortened by 4 bases and J by 7 bases, with 21 bases between the two germline ends. The CDR3 spells CASSPITSYKPNEQFF. DNA for the CDR3: TGCGCCAGCAGCCCAATTACTAGCTACAAGCCAAATGAGCAGTTCTTC. Full variable domain (rest looked up from reference TRBV5-1 and TRBJ2-1): KAGVTQTPRYLIKTRGQQVTLSCSPISGHRSVSWYQQTPGQGLQFLFEYFSETQRNKGNFPGRFSGRQFSNSRSEMNVSTLELGDSALYLCASSPITSYKPNEQFFGPGTRLTVL.

This clonotype has just a few counts. The rearrangement links TRBV6-1 to TRBJ1-1; perhaps TRBD1 as D (6 bases). Trimming took off 7 bases at V and 1 base at J, with 13 bases between the two ends. The CDR3 loop spans 14 amino acids. Looked up from germline, CDR1 is MNHNS and CDR2 is SASEGT. CDR3 region: CASKHRVKNTEAFF. CDR3 sequence (DNA): TGTGCCAGCAAACACAGGGTTAAGAACACTGAAGCTTTCTTT.

A few counts support this clonotype. V and J are TRBV5-1 and TRBJ2-1; D perhaps matches TRBD2 (5 bases). Trimming stripped 3 bases from V and 3 bases from J, with 13 bases between. Germline V gives CDR1 SGHRS, CDR2 YFSETQ. CDR3 length: 15 amino acids. CDR3 amino acids: CASSWTDSNYNEQFF. Here the CDR3 DNA reads TGCGCCAGCAGCTGGACGGACTCTAACTACAATGAGCAGTTCTTC.

This clonotype was counted ten times or more. The chain carries TRBV3-1 and TRBJ2-3; the D is unclear. CDR3 length: 11 amino acids. V was cut by 6 bases and J by 5 bases, with 6 bases left in between. Germline CDR1 LGHDT, CDR2 YNNKEL (reference sequence). CDR3 loop: CASRSGDTQYF. CDR3 in DNA: TGTGCCAGCAGATCAGGAGATACGCAGTATTTT.

The genes are TRBV5-4 and TRBJ2-2, with TRBD2 matching over 10 bases. The CDR3 covers 16 residues. The J segment lost 5 bases and the V segment lost 4 bases, leaving 8 bases of the junction unmatched. Germline loops: CDR1 SGHNT, CDR2 YYREEE (reference sequence). The CDR3 loop is CASSPLAGVGTGELFF. In nucleotides, the CDR3 is TGTGCCAGCAGCCCGCTAGCGGGAGTTGGAACCGGGGAGCTGTTTTTT.

This chain joins TRBV20-1 and TRBJ2-5; the match to TRBD2 covers 7 bases. CDR1 is DFQATT, CDR2 SNEGSKA, per germline (reference sequence). The ends lost 0 bases at V and 7 bases at J; junction bases unmatched: 8. The CDR3 runs to 14 residues. The CDR3 nucleotides read TGCAGTGCTAGAGATAGGTTTTCGGGGGGGACCCAGTACTTC. As protein: CSARDRFSGGTQYF.

The sample holds a few counts of this clonotype. The chain couples TRBV7-2 to TRBJ2-3, with 12 bases aligning to TRBD2. Germline CDR1 SGHTA, CDR2 FQGNSA. V was clipped by 5 bases and J by 2 bases; unmatched bases: 5. This CDR3 comprises 16 residues. CDR3 protein: CASSPRTSGATDTQYF. The CDR3 nucleotides are TGTGCCAGCAGCCCTCGGACTAGCGGGGCCACAGATACGCAGTATTTT.